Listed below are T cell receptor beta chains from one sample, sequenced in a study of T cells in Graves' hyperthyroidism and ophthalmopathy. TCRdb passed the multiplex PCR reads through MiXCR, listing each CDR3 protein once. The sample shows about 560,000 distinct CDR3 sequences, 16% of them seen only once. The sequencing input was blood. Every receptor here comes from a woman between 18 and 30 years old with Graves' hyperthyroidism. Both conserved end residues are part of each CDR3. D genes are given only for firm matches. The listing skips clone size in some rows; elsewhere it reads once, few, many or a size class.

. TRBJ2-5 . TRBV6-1 TGTGCCAGCAGTACAGGTTGGGAGACCCAGTACTTC CASSTGWETQYF
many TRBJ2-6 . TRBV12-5 TGTGCTAGTGGTTTGGTATTAGGATCTGGGGCCAACGTCCTGACTTTC CASGLVLGSGANVLTF
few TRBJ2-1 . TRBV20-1 TGCAGTGCTAGAATCGGCGGAAGAAGGTCGTACAATGAGCAGTTCTTC CSARIGGRRSYNEQFF
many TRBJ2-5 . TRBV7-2 TGTGCCAGCGGCCGGCGGACCAGGCAAGAGACCCAGTACTTC CASGRRTRQETQYF
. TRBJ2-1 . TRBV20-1 TGCAGTACCCTAAAGGGGGCGGGGACCTACAATGAGCAGTTCTTC CSTLKGAGTYNEQFF
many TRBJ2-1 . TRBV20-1 TGCAGTGCTAGAGATAGGAAGGTAGGATCCTACAATGAGCAGTTCTTC CSARDRKVGSYNEQFF
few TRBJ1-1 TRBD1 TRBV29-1 TGCAGCGTTGAAGATGGGGCAGGGGGCGCGTTCACTGAAGCTTTCTTT CSVEDGAGGAFTEAFF
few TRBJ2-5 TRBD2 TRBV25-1 TGTGCCAGCAGTGATCTAGCGGGAGATGGGGAGACCCAGTACTTC CASSDLAGDGETQYF
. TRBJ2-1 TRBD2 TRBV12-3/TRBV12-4 TGTGCCATTTCCGGACTAGCGGGGGTCAATGAGCAGTTCTTC CAISGLAGVNEQFF
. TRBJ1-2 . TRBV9 TGTGCCAGCAGCGTAGCGGGGCCGCATGGCTACACCTTC CASSVAGPHGYTF
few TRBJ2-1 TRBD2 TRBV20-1 TGCAGTGCTCTCTCCGGGACTACTTACAATGAGCAGTTCTTC CSALSGTTYNEQFF
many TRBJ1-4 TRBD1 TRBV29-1 TGCAGCGTTCGGGTGGACAGGGCGAATGAAAAACTGTTTTTT CSVRVDRANEKLFF
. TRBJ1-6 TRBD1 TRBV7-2 TGTGCCAGCAGAAGTCGGGACAGTTATTCACCCCTCCACTTT CASRSRDSYSPLHF
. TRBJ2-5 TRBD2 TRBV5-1 TGCGCCAGCAGCGAGTTCCTAGCGGATCAAGAGACCCAGTACTTC CASSEFLADQETQYF
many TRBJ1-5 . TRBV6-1 TGTGCCAGCAGTCCGCGGGGGTCGGGGGATCAGCCCCAGCATTTT CASSPRGSGDQPQHF
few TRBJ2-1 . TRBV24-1 TGTGCCACCAGTGATACGCCAACATGGAACTACAATGAGCAGTTCTTC CATSDTPTWNYNEQFF
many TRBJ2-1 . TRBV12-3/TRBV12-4 TGTGCCAGCAGTTTTAGGACAATTGATGAGCAGTTCTTC CASSFRTIDEQFF
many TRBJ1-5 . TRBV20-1 TGCAGTGCTAGACAAGAGAGCAATCAGCCCCAGCATTTT CSARQESNQPQHF
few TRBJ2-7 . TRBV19 TGTGCCAGTAGTATGGGGACCTACGAGCAGTACTTC CASSMGTYEQYF
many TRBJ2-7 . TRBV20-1 TGCAGTGCGCCCGCAGGGGCTGGCTCCTACGAGCAGTACTTC CSAPAGAGSYEQYF
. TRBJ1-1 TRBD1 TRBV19 TGTGCCAGTAGTCTCGACAGGGGGGAAGCTTTCTTT CASSLDRGEAFF
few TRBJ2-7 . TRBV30 TGTGCCTGGAGACCAGACAGGATCTCCTACGAGCAGTACTTC CAWRPDRISYEQYF
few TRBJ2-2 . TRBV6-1 TGTGCCAGCAGAATAGTTAACACCGGGGAGCTGTTTTTT CASRIVNTGELFF
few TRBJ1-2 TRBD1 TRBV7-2 TGTGCCAGCAGCCCTGGGACAGGGTGGAACTATGGCTACACCTTC CASSPGTGWNYGYTF
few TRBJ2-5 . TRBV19 TGTGCCAGTAGTATTTCTGGGACACTAAAAGAGACCCAGTACTTC CASSISGTLKETQYF
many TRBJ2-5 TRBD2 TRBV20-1 TGCAGTGCTAGTGCAACTAGCGGCCCTTTCGAGACCCAGTACTTC CSASATSGPFETQYF
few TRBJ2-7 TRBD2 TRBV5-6 TGTGCCAGCAGCTTGGTTAGCGGGGCTTACGAGCAGTACTTC CASSLVSGAYEQYF
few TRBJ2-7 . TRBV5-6 TGTGCCAGCAGCCGTCTAGGGGAGCAGTACTTC CASSRLGEQYF
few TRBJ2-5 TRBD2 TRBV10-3 TGTGCCATCAGTGAAACTCCAGCGGGGTTGCAAGAGACCCAGTACTTC CAISETPAGLQETQYF
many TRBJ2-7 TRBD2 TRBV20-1 TGCAGTGCAAGACGACTAGCGGGGGGGCTTTCCTACGAGCAGTACTTC CSARRLAGGLSYEQYF
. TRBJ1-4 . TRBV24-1 TGTGCCACCAGTGACCCTTCCATGCAACTGTTTTTT CATSDPSMQLFF
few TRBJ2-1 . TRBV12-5 TGTGCTAGTGGTTTGGTCGTCCAGAGCTCCTACAATGAGCAGTTCTTC CASGLVVQSSYNEQFF
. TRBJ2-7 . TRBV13 TGTGCCAGCAGCTTAGGCCGCGGGGACTACGAGCAGTACTTC CASSLGRGDYEQYF
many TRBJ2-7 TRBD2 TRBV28 TGTGCCAGCAGTTCTCCGACTAGCGGGGGCACCTACGAGCAGTACTTC CASSSPTSGGTYEQYF
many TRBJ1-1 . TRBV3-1 TGTGCCAGCAGCCAAGAAAGTTCCCTCACTGAAGCTTTCTTT CASSQESSLTEAFF
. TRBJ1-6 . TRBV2 TGTGCCAGCAGTGAAGCTTCCGGGTTTAATTCACCCCTCCACTTT CASSEASGFNSPLHF
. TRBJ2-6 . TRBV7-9 TGTGCCAGCAGCTTCCATGGGGGCCAGAGCTCTGGGGCCAACGTCCTGACTTTC CASSFHGGQSSGANVLTF
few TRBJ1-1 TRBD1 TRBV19 TGTGCCAGTAACTGGGACAGGGGGTTACTGAACACTGAAGCTTTCTTT CASNWDRGLLNTEAFF
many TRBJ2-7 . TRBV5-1 TGCGCCAGCAGCCTGGAGTCCGAGAAGCAGTACTTC CASSLESEKQYF
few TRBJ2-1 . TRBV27 TGTGCCAGCAGTTGGGCTCAAACCTACAATGAGCAGTTCTTC CASSWAQTYNEQFF
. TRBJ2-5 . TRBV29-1 TGCAGCGTTGAGGGCGATATAGAGACCCAGTACTTC CSVEGDIETQYF
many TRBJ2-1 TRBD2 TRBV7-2 TGTGCCAGCAGCTTTTCTAGCGGGTACTACAATGAGCAGTTCTTC CASSFSSGYYNEQFF
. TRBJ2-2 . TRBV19 TGTGCCAGTAGCGTTAGTTCTTGGGACACCGGGGAGCTGTTTTTT CASSVSSWDTGELFF
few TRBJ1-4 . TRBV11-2 TGTGCCAGCAGCCTCAACGGGGCAGGGAGAAAACTCTTTTTT CASSLNGAGRKLFF
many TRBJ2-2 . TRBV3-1 TGTGCCAGCAGCCAAGGCCTACTTCGCACCGGGGAGCTGTTTTTT CASSQGLLRTGELFF
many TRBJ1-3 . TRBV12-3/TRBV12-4 TGTGCCGGCGGGGGAAACACCATATATTTT CAGGGNTIYF